This T cell receptor (beta chain) was obtained from a study of cytomegalovirus exposure and HLA in healthy donors. From germline, CDR1 is SGDLS and CDR2 YYNGEE. This CDR3 is built from 13 residues. V lost 3 bases, J lost 3 bases, and 2 bases stayed unmatched. Sequencing used immunoSEQ multiplex PCR; TCRdb keeps in-frame clones, though not all of them. The sample lists tens of thousands of clones; about 93% were seen once. Source material: PBMCs. The receptor was isolated from a woman aged 18-29 years in good health and CMV-seropositive. The J gene is TRBJ2-5, the V gene TRBV9, with TRBD1 identical over 7 bases. CDR3 nucleotide sequence: TGTGCCAGCAGCGCAACAGGGGAAGAGACCCAGTACTTC. Translating gives CASSATGEETQYF.